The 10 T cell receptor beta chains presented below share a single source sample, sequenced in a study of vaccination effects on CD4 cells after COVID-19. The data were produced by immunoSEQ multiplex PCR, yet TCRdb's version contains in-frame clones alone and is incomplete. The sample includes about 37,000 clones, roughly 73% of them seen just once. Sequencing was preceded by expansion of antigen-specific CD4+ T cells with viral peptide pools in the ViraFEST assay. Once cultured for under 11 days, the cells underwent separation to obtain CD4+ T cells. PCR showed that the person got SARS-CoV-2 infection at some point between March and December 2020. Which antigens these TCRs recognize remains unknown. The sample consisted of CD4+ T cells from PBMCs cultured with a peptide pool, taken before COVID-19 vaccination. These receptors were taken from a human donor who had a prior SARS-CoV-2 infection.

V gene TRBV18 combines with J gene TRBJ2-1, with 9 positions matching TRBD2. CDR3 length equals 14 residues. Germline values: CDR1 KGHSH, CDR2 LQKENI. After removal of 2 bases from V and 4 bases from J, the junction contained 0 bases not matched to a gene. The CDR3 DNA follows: TGTGCCAGCTCACCAACTAGCGGGTACAATGAGCAGTTCTTC. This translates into CASSPTSGYNEQFF. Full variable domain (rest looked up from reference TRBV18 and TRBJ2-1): NAGVMQNPRHLVRRRGQEARLRCSPMKGHSHVYWYRQLPEEGLKFMVYLQKENIIDESGMPKERFSAEFPKEGPSILRIQQVVRGDSAAYFCASSPTSGYNEQFFGPGTRLTVL.

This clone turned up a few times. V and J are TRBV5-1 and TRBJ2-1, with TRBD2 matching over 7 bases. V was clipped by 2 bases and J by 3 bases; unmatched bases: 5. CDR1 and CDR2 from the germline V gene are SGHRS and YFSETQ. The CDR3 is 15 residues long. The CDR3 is CASSFSGDYYNEQFF. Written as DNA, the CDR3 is TGCGCCAGCAGCTTCAGCGGGGACTACTACAATGAGCAGTTCTTC.

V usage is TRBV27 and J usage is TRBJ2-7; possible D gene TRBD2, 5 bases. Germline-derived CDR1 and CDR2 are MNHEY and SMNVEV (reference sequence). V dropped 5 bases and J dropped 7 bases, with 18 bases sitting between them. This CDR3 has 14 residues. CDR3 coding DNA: TGTGCCAGCAGTCCCCAGCGGACCCGACGGGAGCAGTACTTC. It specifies CASSPQRTRREQYF.

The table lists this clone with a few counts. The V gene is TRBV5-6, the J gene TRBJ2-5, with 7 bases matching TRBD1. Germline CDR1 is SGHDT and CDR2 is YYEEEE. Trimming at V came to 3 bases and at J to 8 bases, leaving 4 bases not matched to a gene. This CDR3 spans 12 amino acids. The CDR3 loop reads CASSWGQTTQYF. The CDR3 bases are TGTGCCAGCAGCTGGGGACAGACCACCCAGTACTTC.

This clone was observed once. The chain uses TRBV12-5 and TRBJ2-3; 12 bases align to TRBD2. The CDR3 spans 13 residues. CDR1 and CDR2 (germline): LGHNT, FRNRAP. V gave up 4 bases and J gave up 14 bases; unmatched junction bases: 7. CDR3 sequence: CASGSPGLAGPYF. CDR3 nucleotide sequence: TGTGCTAGTGGTTCGCCGGGACTAGCGGGCCCGTATTTT.

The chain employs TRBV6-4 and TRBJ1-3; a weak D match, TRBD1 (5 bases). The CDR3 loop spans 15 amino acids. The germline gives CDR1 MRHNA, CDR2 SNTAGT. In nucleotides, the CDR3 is TGTAACAACACTTCGGGGCCCAGCTCTGGAAACACCATATATTTT. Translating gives CNNTSGPSSGNTIYF.

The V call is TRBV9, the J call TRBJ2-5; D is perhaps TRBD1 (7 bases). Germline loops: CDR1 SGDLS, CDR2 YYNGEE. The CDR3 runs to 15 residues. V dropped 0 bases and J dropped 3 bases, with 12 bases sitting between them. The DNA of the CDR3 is TGTGCCAGCAGCGTAGCCCCCAGGGGGGAAGAGACCCAGTACTTC. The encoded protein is CASSVAPRGEETQYF. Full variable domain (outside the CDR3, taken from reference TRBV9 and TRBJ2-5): DSGVTQTPKHLITATGQRVTLRCSPRSGDLSVYWYQQSLDQGLQFLIQYYNGEERAKGNILERFSAQQFPDLHSELNLSSLELGDSALYFCASSVAPRGEETQYFGPGTRLLVL.

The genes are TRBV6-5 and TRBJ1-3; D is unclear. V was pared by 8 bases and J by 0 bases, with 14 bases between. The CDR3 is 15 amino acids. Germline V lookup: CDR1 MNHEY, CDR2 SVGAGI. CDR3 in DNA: TGTGCCAGCGAGGGAAGGCGGAACTCTGGAAACACCATATATTTT. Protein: CASEGRRNSGNTIYF.

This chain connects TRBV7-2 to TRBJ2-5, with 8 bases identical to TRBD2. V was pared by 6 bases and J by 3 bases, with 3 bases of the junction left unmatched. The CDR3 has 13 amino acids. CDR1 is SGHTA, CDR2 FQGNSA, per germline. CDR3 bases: TGTGCCAGCAGTCGGGGGGGGGAAGAGACCCAGTACTTC. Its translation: CASSRGGEETQYF.

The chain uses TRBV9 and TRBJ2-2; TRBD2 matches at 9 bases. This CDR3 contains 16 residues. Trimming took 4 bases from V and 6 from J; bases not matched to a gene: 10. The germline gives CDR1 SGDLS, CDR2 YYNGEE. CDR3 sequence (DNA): TGTGCCAGCAGCTTAACTCAGCCTAGCGGGGCCGGGGAGCTGTTTTTT. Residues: CASSLTQPSGAGELFF.